The 17 T cell receptor beta chains listed next were all sequenced from one sample in a study of shared clonotypes between healthy human individuals. The method was immunoSEQ multiplex PCR; TCRdb's version includes in-frame clones alone and lacks a portion of them. The sample lists 1,400,000 or so clones; approximately 98.5% were seen once. The sequenced sample was naive CD4+ T cells sorted from blood. Subset described: CD45RA+ positively selected. All receptors derive from a man aged 25 to 40 in good health.

The V and J genes are TRBV9 and TRBJ2-7; tentative D call: TRBD1 (6 bases). Germline V gives CDR1 SGDLS, CDR2 YYNGEE. V shed 0 bases and J shed 2 bases, with 12 bases lying between them. This CDR3 is built from 15 residues. DNA for the CDR3: TGTGCCAGCAGCGTAGCAGGGGTCAATACCTACGAGCAGTACTTC. Protein: CASSVAGVNTYEQYF.

The V and J genes are TRBV28 and TRBJ2-1; tentatively, D is TRBD1 or TRBD2 (5 bases each). Trimming took off 10 bases at V and 3 bases at J, with 13 bases between the two ends. The CDR3 loop spans 13 amino acids. Germline V gene sequence: CDR1 MDHEN, CDR2 SYDVKM. The CDR3 sequence is CATWDGDYNEQFF. CDR3 bases: TGTGCCACCTGGGACGGCGACTACAATGAGCAGTTCTTC.

The chain couples TRBV7-3 to TRBJ2-3; 7 bases line up with TRBD2. There are 14 residues in the CDR3. In germline, CDR1 is SGHTA, CDR2 FQGTGA. Trimming cost V 5 bases and J 3 bases; bases outside gene matches: 5. The CDR3 region is CASSPQAGTDTQYF. In nucleotides, the CDR3 is TGTGCCAGCAGCCCTCAAGCGGGGACAGATACGCAGTATTTT.

The V gene is TRBV29-1, the J gene TRBJ1-1; unclear D gene. Trimming took off 4 bases at V and 1 base at J, with 10 bases between the two ends. Per the germline V gene, CDR1 is SQVTM and CDR2 is ANQGSEA. This CDR3 is built from 13 residues. CDR3 residues: CSVGLRRNTEAFF. The CDR3 DNA follows: TGCAGCGTTGGATTACGTCGGAACACTGAAGCTTTCTTT.

The chain employs TRBV5-1 and TRBJ2-2; no definite D call. Trimming took 7 bases from V and 8 from J, leaving 18 bases between them. This CDR3 contains 14 residues. Per the germline V gene, CDR1 is SGHRS and CDR2 is YFSETQ. Here the CDR3 DNA reads TGCGCCAGCGGCCAATTAGAGTCCCCTGGGGAGCTGTTTTTT. This encodes CASGQLESPGELFF. The entire variable domain, with the rest obtained from reference TRBV5-1 and TRBJ2-2, is as follows: KAGVTQTPRYLIKTRGQQVTLSCSPISGHRSVSWYQQTPGQGLQFLFEYFSETQRNKGNFPGRFSGRQFSNSRSEMNVSTLELGDSALYLCASGQLESPGELFFGEGSRLTVL.

This clone was found a few times. The chain joins TRBV27 to TRBJ2-7, with TRBD2 matching 11 bases. With V trimmed by 5 bases and J by 3 bases, 6 bases remained unmatched. In germline, CDR1 is MNHEY, CDR2 SMNVEV (reference sequence). This CDR3 has 15 amino acids. The chain's CDR3 is CASSTRLAGSYEQYF. CDR3 sequence (DNA): TGTGCCAGCAGTACGAGACTAGCGGGAAGCTACGAGCAGTACTTC.

This chain links TRBV7-8 with TRBJ2-7, with 7 bases identical to TRBD1. V was pared by 3 bases and J by 6 bases, with 11 bases of the junction left unmatched. This CDR3 region has 15 residues. The V gene's germline CDR1 is SGHVS and CDR2 FQNEAQ. The CDR3 coding sequence is TGTGCCAGCAGCTTTGGGACAGCCAAAGCATTCGAGCAGTACTTC. Protein sequence: CASSFGTAKAFEQYF.

The J gene is TRBJ2-5, the V gene TRBV5-4; tentatively, D is TRBD2 (5 bases). Deletions cut 3 bases from V and 5 bases from J, with 17 bases between. CDR1 and CDR2 (germline): SGHNT, YYREEE (reference sequence). The CDR3 runs to 15 residues. The CDR3, as DNA: TGTGCCAGCAGCTACAAAGGACTCTCACAGGAGACCCAGTACTTC. It encodes CASSYKGLSQETQYF.

This CDR3 reads CAWSVRLGTDTQYF. As DNA, the CDR3 is TGTGCCTGGAGTGTTAGACTTGGCACAGATACGCAGTATTTT. V and J are TRBV30 and TRBJ2-3; no reliable D call. With 0 bases removed from V and 1 base from J, the gap between germline ends came to 8 bases. Germline CDR1 GTSNPN, CDR2 SVGIG (reference sequence). The CDR3 length is 14 residues.

The gene calls are TRBV9 and TRBJ2-7; D is unclear. This CDR3 spans 15 amino acids. Germline V lookup: CDR1 SGDLS, CDR2 YYNGEE. V lost 3 bases to trimming and J lost 3 bases, with 16 bases between them. The CDR3 here is CASSGCRTLYYEQYF. In DNA, the CDR3 is TGTGCCAGCAGCGGGTGCCGGACCCTATACTACGAGCAGTACTTC.

V usage is TRBV7-6 and J usage is TRBJ2-1, with D hard to call. The CDR3 runs 13 residues. V lost 3 bases, J lost 8 bases, and 11 bases lay in between. Germline CDR1 SGHVS, CDR2 FNYEAQ. The CDR3 DNA is TGTGCCAGCAGCTTGCAGTTGGTGGATGAGCAGTTCTTC. Its protein is CASSLQLVDEQFF.

Of note for this clone: The identical CDR3 is also encoded by other nucleotide sequences in the sample. The chain joins TRBV2 to TRBJ1-2, with no clear D. The CDR3 consists of 13 residues. With 0 bases removed from V and 5 bases from J, the gap between germline ends came to 7 bases. Germline CDR1 reads SNHLY; CDR2 reads FYNNEI. The CDR3 here is CASSEARGYGYTF. Written as DNA, the CDR3 is TGTGCCAGCAGTGAAGCGCGAGGGTATGGCTACACCTTC.

The chain couples TRBV29-1 to TRBJ1-3; D remains unclear. Germline CDR1 reads SQVTM; CDR2 reads ANQGSEA. V was cut by 6 bases and J by 4 bases, with 7 bases left in between. The CDR3 length is 11 residues. CDR3 protein: CSVGGGNTIYF. CDR3 in DNA: TGCAGCGTCGGAGGAGGAAACACCATATATTTT.

The J gene is TRBJ2-7, the V gene TRBV6-4, with 8 bases that match TRBD2. With 2 bases clipped from V and 2 bases from J, the junction kept 8 bases outside the gene matches. The CDR3 length is 16 residues. Germline values: CDR1 MRHNA, CDR2 SNTAGT. In DNA form, the CDR3 reads TGTGCCAGCAGTGACACCGGGACTAGTAAGACCTACGAGCAGTACTTC. Its protein is CASSDTGTSKTYEQYF.

Only one count was recorded for this clone. The V gene is TRBV5-1, the J gene TRBJ2-2; 10 positions agree with TRBD2. This CDR3 has 19 residues. After removal of 3 bases from V and 4 bases from J, the junction contained 15 bases not matched to a gene. The germline gives CDR1 SGHRS, CDR2 YFSETQ. Here the CDR3 reads CASSSPPRALAGVTGELFF. The CDR3 DNA reads as TGCGCCAGCAGCTCACCCCCTCGAGCGCTAGCGGGAGTCACCGGGGAGCTGTTTTTT.

Only one count was recorded for this clone. The rearrangement links TRBV10-1 to TRBJ2-3; 9 positions agree with TRBD2. V shed 1 base, J shed 6 bases, and the junction held 17 bases outside the gene matches. The CDR3 totals 19 residues. Germline lookup yields CDR1 WNHNN and CDR2 SYGVQD (reference sequence). CDR3 nucleotides: TGCGCCAGCAGTGAGTTCGCTAGCGGGACCATCTGTTATCGTGATACGCAGTATTTT. Translation gives CASSEFASGTICYRDTQYF.

A word on this clone: In the same sample, other DNA sequences code for this CDR3. The J gene is TRBJ2-6, the V gene TRBV30; D remains ambiguous. Trimming took 0 bases from V and 2 from J, leaving 2 bases between them. Germline V gene sequence: CDR1 GTSNPN, CDR2 SVGIG (reference sequence). This CDR3 contains 13 residues. The DNA for the CDR3 is TGTGCCTGGAGTGTAGCTGGGGCCAACGTCCTGACTTTC. This encodes CAWSVAGANVLTF.